What follows are 24 T cell receptor beta chains derived from one specimen sequenced in a study of cytomegalovirus exposure and HLA in healthy donors (TCRdb year 2017). Library creation used the immunoSEQ multiplex PCR assay. A mixture of 60 forward primers for TCR Vbeta segments and 13 reverse primers for TCR Jbeta segments was used in the multiplex PCR. The table was pulled from immuneACCESS by TCRdb, which kept in-frame rearrangements only. Such tables lose some clones; where checked, under half of the loss comes from unresolved V genes, and the rest has no known cause. The sample profile shows 130,000 to 150,000 clones; 75% to 80% of them were found once. Roughly 4.6% of the sample is held by the ten biggest clonotypes. The sequenced sample consisted of PBMCs. These receptors were taken from a woman aged 45-65 years in good health and CMV-seronegative.

The chain carries TRBV2 and TRBJ2-6; weak D call: TRBD2 (6 bases). The V end was cut by 6 bases, the J end by 1 base, with 10 bases between. Germline values: CDR1 SNHLY, CDR2 FYNNEI. The CDR3 spans 15 residues. The CDR3: CASRDRESGANVLTF. The DNA of the CDR3 is TGTGCCAGCAGAGACCGGGAGTCTGGGGCCAACGTCCTGACTTTC.

This clone was detected only once. V gene TRBV2 combines with J gene TRBJ1-3, with TRBD1 as a possible D gene (5 bases). The CDR3 contains 15 residues. Germline V gene lookup returns CDR1 SNHLY and CDR2 FYNNEI. V was shortened by 7 bases and J by 0 bases, with 13 bases between the two germline ends. The CDR3 spells CASMERQYSGNTIYF. The CDR3, as DNA: TGTGCCAGCATGGAGAGACAGTACTCTGGAAACACCATATATTTT.

The chain uses TRBV28 and TRBJ1-3; weak D call: TRBD1 (6 bases). CDR1 is MDHEN and CDR2 is SYDVKM in the germline V gene. Trimming left V 6 bases short and J 0 bases short, with 12 bases between. This CDR3 has 15 amino acids. CDR3 DNA sequence: TGTGCCAGCAGGTCCCGACAGGTCTCTGGAAACACCATATATTTT. Translation: CASRSRQVSGNTIYF.

The chain has TRBV7-6 and TRBJ2-1; perhaps TRBD2 as D (6 bases). Per germline, CDR1 SGHVS and CDR2 FNYEAQ. Between the trimmed V and J ends, which lost 1 base and 3 bases, there was a span of 10 bases. The CDR3 extends over 15 amino acids. The CDR3 here is CASSLGPGDYNEQFF. For the CDR3, the DNA is TGTGCCAGCAGCTTAGGACCGGGGGACTACAATGAGCAGTTCTTC. The entire variable domain, with the rest obtained from reference TRBV7-6 and TRBJ2-1, is as follows: GAGVSQSPRYKVTKRGQDVALRCDPISGHVSLYWYRQALGQGPEFLTYFNYEAQQDKSGLPNDRFSAERPEGSISTLTIQRTEQRDSAMYRCASSLGPGDYNEQFFGPGTRLTVL.

The chain combines TRBV6-5 with TRBJ1-6; possibly TRBD1 for D (5 bases). The CDR3 loop spans 12 amino acids. Trimming took 5 bases from V and 9 from J, leaving 8 bases between them. Germline V gene sequence: CDR1 MNHEY, CDR2 SVGAGI. This CDR3 reads CASSPTGSPLHF. Written as DNA, the CDR3 is TGTGCCAGCAGTCCCACAGGTTCACCCCTCCACTTT.

V and J are TRBV5-1 and TRBJ2-7; possibly TRBD2 for D (6 bases). The CDR3 is made up of 14 amino acids. The germline CDR1 and CDR2 sequences are SGHRS and YFSETQ. V lost 0 bases and J 0 bases, leaving 7 bases between the germline ends. The chain's CDR3 is CASSLVGSSYEQYF. The CDR3 coding sequence is TGCGCCAGCAGCTTGGTCGGGAGCTCCTACGAGCAGTACTTC.

The chain carries TRBV7-9 and TRBJ1-6; 7 bases line up with TRBD1. The CDR3 runs 17 residues. CDR1 SEHNR and CDR2 FQNEAQ come from the germline V gene (reference sequence). The V and J ends lost 6 bases and 7 bases, in that order; junction bases with no gene match: 15. The CDR3, as DNA: TGTGCCAGCAGATCCGGGACAGCCGCGCGGGGAAATTCACCCCTCCACTTT. Translation gives CASRSGTAARGNSPLHF.

The chain carries TRBV10-3 and TRBJ1-1, with D unclear. V was clipped by 4 bases and J by 3 bases, with 12 bases between them. Germline V gene lookup returns CDR1 ENHRY and CDR2 SYGVKD. The CDR3 has 14 amino acids. The CDR3 region has the DNA TGTGCCATCAGTGGTCAAGGGAGGTACACTGAAGCTTTCTTT. Protein sequence: CAISGQGRYTEAFF.

The V call is TRBV5-1, the J call TRBJ1-1, with D tentatively TRBD1 (6 bases). V gave up 2 bases and J gave up 1 base, with 9 bases separating them. There are 14 residues in the CDR3. From germline, CDR1 is SGHRS and CDR2 YFSETQ. The CDR3 sequence: CASSFATGNTEAFF. The CDR3 nucleotides read TGCGCCAGCAGCTTTGCGACAGGGAACACTGAAGCTTTCTTT.

The chain uses TRBV28 and TRBJ1-1; D is possibly TRBD1 (5 bases). The CDR3 totals 19 residues. Per germline, CDR1 MDHEN and CDR2 SYDVKM. Trimming took 1 base from V and 2 from J, leaving 23 bases between them. The CDR3 reads CASSLSLFRLQGRNTEAFF. CDR3 nucleotides: TGTGCCAGCAGTTTATCCTTATTCCGGTTGCAGGGTAGAAACACTGAAGCTTTCTTT.

This chain connects TRBV6-1 to TRBJ1-1, with TRBD1 identical over 8 bases. Germline assignment: CDR1 MNHNS and CDR2 SASEGT. The CDR3 sequence is 14 residues long. With 5 bases clipped from V and 4 bases from J, the junction kept 6 bases outside the gene matches. CDR3 amino acids: CASSPTGTGTEAFF. CDR3 sequence (DNA): TGTGCCAGCAGTCCTACCGGGACAGGCACTGAAGCTTTCTTT.

The J gene is TRBJ2-5, the V gene TRBV11-2, with D possibly being TRBD1 (5 bases). Trimming removed 1 base from V and 4 bases from J, with 7 bases in between. Germline V gives CDR1 SGHAT, CDR2 FQNNGV. The CDR3 extends over 13 amino acids. DNA for the CDR3: TGTGCCAGCAGCTTAGGACAGTTAGAGACCCAGTACTTC. Protein: CASSLGQLETQYF. The variable domain in full, with the rest retrieved from reference TRBV11-2 and TRBJ2-5, is EAGVAQSPRYKIIEKRQSVAFWCNPISGHATLYWYQQILGQGPKLLIQFQNNGVVDDSQLPKDRFSAERLKGVDSTLKIQPAKLEDSAVYLCASSLGQLETQYFGPGTRLLVL.

The chain carries TRBV27 and TRBJ2-6; 7 positions agree with TRBD1. Germline loops: CDR1 MNHEY, CDR2 SMNVEV (reference sequence). The ends lost 0 bases at V and 0 bases at J; junction bases unmatched: 5. The CDR3 has 18 amino acids. CDR3 in amino acids: CASSLSGQIYSGANVLTF. The CDR3 DNA follows: TGTGCCAGCAGTTTATCGGGACAGATATACTCTGGGGCCAACGTCCTGACTTTC.

The V call is TRBV5-8, the J call TRBJ2-7; D is possibly TRBD1 (6 bases). Germline lookup yields CDR1 SGHTS and CDR2 YDEGEE. Trimming removed 8 bases from V and 2 bases from J, with 11 bases in between. The CDR3 extends over 12 amino acids. CDR3 residues: CARGGLAYEQYF. CDR3 nucleotides: TGTGCCAGAGGGGGTCTGGCCTACGAGCAGTACTTC.

This chain uses TRBV7-8 with TRBJ1-2; 8 bases align to TRBD1. This CDR3 comprises 14 residues. Germline trimming cut 7 bases from V and 7 bases from J; bases unmatched to any gene: 11. CDR1 is SGHVS, CDR2 FQNEAQ, per germline. The CDR3 loop is CASMTGDHLIGYTF. Here the CDR3 DNA reads TGTGCCAGCATGACAGGGGATCACTTGATTGGCTACACCTTC.

V is TRBV5-1 and J is TRBJ1-2; 8 positions match TRBD1. Germline V CDR1 and CDR2: SGHRS, YFSETQ. With V trimmed by 0 bases and J by 5 bases, 3 bases remained unmatched. The CDR3 is 14 residues long. The CDR3 DNA follows: TGCGCCAGCAGCTTGGGTGGACAGGGTTATGGCTACACCTTC. Translated: CASSLGGQGYGYTF.

The chain couples TRBV5-1 to TRBJ2-5; 8 nucleotides agree with TRBD2. V shed 5 bases, J shed 2 bases, and the junction held 11 bases outside the gene matches. The CDR3 runs 16 residues. CDR1 is SGHRS and CDR2 is YFSETQ in the germline V gene. The CDR3, as DNA: TGCGCCAGCAGTCCTTTAGGCGGGGGGCCGCAAGAGACCCAGTACTTC. Encoded protein: CASSPLGGGPQETQYF.

The chain recombines TRBV2 with TRBJ2-2, with 12 nucleotides matching TRBD2. CDR1 is SNHLY, CDR2 FYNNEI, per germline. The CDR3 is 15 amino acids. Trimming removed 6 bases from V and 8 bases from J; junction bases left unmatched: 7. CDR3 sequence reads: CASRGTSGSSGELFF. For the CDR3, the DNA is TGTGCCAGCAGGGGGACTAGCGGGTCCTCGGGGGAGCTGTTTTTT.

This chain links TRBV13 with TRBJ1-2, with TRBD1 as a possible D gene (6 bases). V lost 2 bases and J lost 2, with 6 bases in between. Germline CDR1 PRHDT, CDR2 FYEKMQ (reference sequence). The CDR3 runs 13 residues. CDR3 amino acids: CASSLQGNYGYTF. DNA for the CDR3: TGTGCCAGCAGCTTACAGGGGAACTATGGCTACACCTTC.

This clone was observed a few times. The chain links TRBV6-1 to TRBJ1-5, with TRBD1 matching over 7 bases. Per germline, CDR1 MNHNS and CDR2 SASEGT. The CDR3 has 13 amino acids. With V trimmed by 8 bases and J by 5 bases, 6 bases remained unmatched. This CDR3 is CASVVQGYQPQHF. DNA for the CDR3: TGTGCCAGCGTAGTACAGGGGTATCAGCCCCAGCATTTT.

A few counts support this clone. The rearrangement uses TRBV11-2 and TRBJ1-2; 7 nucleotides align to TRBD1. Germline V gene sequence: CDR1 SGHAT, CDR2 FQNNGV. Germline trimming cut 4 bases from V and 8 bases from J; bases unmatched to any gene: 7. There are 13 residues in the CDR3. CDR3 loop: CASSYQGVGGYTF. The CDR3 DNA follows: TGTGCCAGCAGCTACCAGGGGGTAGGCGGCTACACCTTC.

The rearrangement uses TRBV6-5 and TRBJ2-7, with 8 bases lining up with TRBD1. J was trimmed by 4 bases and V by 6 bases; bases with no gene match: 5. CDR3 length: 13 amino acids. Per germline, CDR1 MNHEY and CDR2 SVGAGI. Here the CDR3 reads CASSRTGSYEQYF. The CDR3 nucleotides are TGTGCCAGCAGCAGGACAGGGAGTTACGAGCAGTACTTC.

The chain employs TRBV5-1 and TRBJ1-2; 11 bases fit TRBD1. Germline lookup yields CDR1 SGHRS and CDR2 YFSETQ. After removal of 7 bases from V and 7 bases from J, the junction contained 6 bases not matched to a gene. The CDR3 is made up of 13 amino acids. The CDR3 loop reads CASGLGQGGGYTF. The CDR3 DNA reads as TGCGCCAGCGGTTTGGGACAGGGGGGTGGCTACACCTTC.

V gene TRBV28 combines with J gene TRBJ1-5; TRBD1 matches 9 bases. After removal of 1 base from V and 2 bases from J, the junction contained 12 bases not matched to a gene. This CDR3 has 19 residues. Germline values: CDR1 MDHEN, CDR2 SYDVKM. CDR3 DNA sequence: TGTGCCAGCAGTTTATTGGCGGGACAGGGCCTTAGGGGCAATCAGCCCCAGCATTTT. Encoded protein: CASSLLAGQGLRGNQPQHF.